Below are 5 T cell receptor beta chains sequenced from a single sample in a study of CD8+ T cells in alopecia areata. Once RNA had been extracted, it was reverse transcribed into cDNA to act as the sequencing template. Profiling relied on immunoSEQ multiplex PCR, and the TCRdb table lists in-frame clones only, not all of them. This sample includes approximately 280,000 clones with no singletons; its ten biggest clones take up 1.2%. Cutaneous lymph nodes were pooled and cells sorted by CD4, CD8alpha, NKG2D, NKG2ACE and more. The specimen sequenced was CD4+ T cells sorted from a lymph node. These receptors were collected from a C3H/HeJ mouse with alopecia areata. Mouse strain MHC haplotype: H2-k.

In regard to this clone: Here the gene names and germline are mouse. The CDR3 end is not reached by the read, which stops 4 residues before it; the germline J gene fills it in. Other DNA sequences in the sample encode the same CDR3. This chain joins TRBV19 and TRBJ2-1; TRBD2 matches at 8 bases. V lost 4 bases to trimming and J lost 4 bases; unmatched junction nucleotides: 4. Germline CDR1 reads FNHDT; CDR2 reads SITEND (reference sequence). This CDR3 has 14 amino acids. CDR3 protein: CASSPRLGYAEQFF. The sequenced part of the CDR3 DNA is TGTGCCAGCAGTCCCAGACTGGGGTATGCT.

To note about this clone: Germline and genes here are mouse. From the germline J gene comes the end of the CDR3, since the read stops 4 residues before it. This same CDR3 is encoded by further DNA sequences in the sample. This chain links TRBV19 with TRBJ2-7; 7 bases match TRBD2. V shed 4 bases and J 0 bases; nucleotides not matched to a gene: 4. Per germline, CDR1 FNHDT and CDR2 SITEND (reference sequence). The CDR3 totals 14 residues. Here the CDR3 reads CASSPTGSSYEQYF. CDR3 DNA (partial): TGTGCCAGCAGTCCGACTGGGAGCTCCTAT.

This clone was seen a few times. Gene names and germline match the mouse. The CDR3 end is not reached by the read, which stops 4 residues before it; the germline J gene fills it in. The V call is TRBV1, the J call TRBJ2-7, with 13 bases identical to TRBD2. There are 14 residues in the CDR3. The germline CDR1 and CDR2 sequences are NSQYPW and LRSPGD (reference sequence). The chain's CDR3 is CTCSIGTGGDEQYF. The CDR3 bases that were read are TGCACCTGCAGTATCGGGACTGGGGGGGAT.

The table lists this clone with a few counts. Genes and germline come from the mouse. Other nucleotide sequences from this sample produce the same CDR3. The CDR3 loop reads CASGDAGGNTLYF. The CDR3 bases that were read are TGTGCCAGCGGTGACGCTGGGGGGAAC. The chain carries TRBV13-2 and TRBJ2-4; TRBD2 aligns across 8 bases. The CDR3 is cut off 4 residues early in the read; its end comes from the germline J gene. This CDR3 is built from 13 residues. Germline loops: CDR1 NNHNN, CDR2 SYGAGS (reference sequence).

In its sample, this clone was seen a few times. Any gene name here is a mouse gene name. Read data end 4 residues before the CDR3 end; the end is taken from the germline J gene. This sample includes further DNA sequences coding for the same CDR3. The V gene is TRBV1, the J gene TRBJ1-1; no clear D. The germline V gene has CDR1 NSQYPW and CDR2 LRSPGD (reference sequence). The CDR3 is made up of 12 amino acids. The DNA read from the CDR3 is TGCACCTGCAGTGCAGATCTAGGA. Translation gives CTCSADLG. From start to end, the CDR3 is CTCSADLGEVFF.